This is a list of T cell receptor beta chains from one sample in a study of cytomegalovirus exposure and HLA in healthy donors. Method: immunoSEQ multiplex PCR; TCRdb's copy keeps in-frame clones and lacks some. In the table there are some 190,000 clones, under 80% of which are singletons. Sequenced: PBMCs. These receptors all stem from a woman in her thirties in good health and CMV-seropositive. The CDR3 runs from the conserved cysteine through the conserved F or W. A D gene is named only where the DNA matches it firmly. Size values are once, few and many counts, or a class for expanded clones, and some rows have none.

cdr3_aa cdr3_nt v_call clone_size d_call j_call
CASTERRGLTYEQYF TGTGCCAGCACCGAGAGGCGAGGATTGACCTACGAGCAGTACTTC TRBV2 - - TRBJ2-7
CASSPISRQHGELFF TGTGCCAGCAGCCCAATATCCCGACAGCACGGGGAGCTGTTTTTT TRBV7-7 - - TRBJ2-2
CASSLEGVSGNTIYF TGTGCCAGCAGCTTAGAGGGGGTCTCTGGAAACACCATATATTTT TRBV7-6 few - TRBJ1-3
CASSPPVDRGYNEQFF TGTGCCAGCTCACCACCTGTAGACAGGGGCTACAATGAGCAGTTCTTC TRBV18 - TRBD1 TRBJ2-1
CASSSDRGGEQYF TGTGCCAGCAGCTCGGACAGGGGTGGCGAGCAGTACTTC TRBV11-2 - TRBD1 TRBJ2-7
CASREVGSLSYEQYF TGTGCCAGCAGGGAGGTTGGGAGCCTTTCCTACGAGCAGTACTTC TRBV6-5 - - TRBJ2-7
CASSSTGGGTNEKLFF TGTGCCAGCAGCTCTACAGGGGGGGGAACTAATGAAAAACTGTTTTTT TRBV7-6 few TRBD1 TRBJ1-4
CASSRGSNSPLHF TGTGCCAGCAGCCGGGGTTCTAATTCACCCCTCCACTTT TRBV6-5 - - TRBJ1-6
CASSVHVETGGSNSPLHF TGTGCCAGCAGCGTACACGTCGAGACAGGGGGCAGTAATTCACCCCTCCACTTT TRBV9 few TRBD1 TRBJ1-6
CASSLVGERDQPQHF TGTGCCAGCAGCTTAGTCGGGGAACGAGATCAGCCCCAGCATTTT TRBV7-2 - - TRBJ1-5
CASSRDSRETQYF TGCGCCAGCAGCCGGGACAGTCGGGAGACCCAGTACTTC TRBV4-3 few TRBD1 TRBJ2-5
CASSLAGQPTDIQYF TGTGCCAGCAGCTTAGCGGGACAGCCAACGGACATTCAGTACTTC TRBV7-9 - TRBD1 TRBJ2-4
CASSDPLRAEAFF TGTGCCAGCAGTGATCCCCTTAGAGCTGAAGCTTTCTTT TRBV6-1 - - TRBJ1-1
CASRSTRGRNEQYF TGTGCCAGCAGATCCACGAGGGGGCGGAACGAGCAGTACTTC TRBV6-5 - TRBD1 TRBJ2-7
CASSLGQGAYNEQFF TGTGCCAGCAGCTTAGGACAGGGGGCCTACAATGAGCAGTTCTTC TRBV7-3 - TRBD1 TRBJ2-1
CASSIHTASKETQYF TGTGCCAGTAGTATACACACAGCATCAAAAGAGACCCAGTACTTC TRBV19 - - TRBJ2-5
CASSLAFYSNQPQHF TGTGCCAGCAGCTTAGCTTTTTATAGCAATCAGCCCCAGCATTTT TRBV7-2 - - TRBJ1-5
CASSQGRGQLNTEAFF TGCGCCAGCAGCCAAGGCCGGGGACAGTTGAACACTGAAGCTTTCTTT TRBV4-1 - TRBD1 TRBJ1-1
CASSERLAGGTGAGANVLTF TGTGCCAGCAGTGAGAGGCTAGCGGGGGGAACAGGGGCTGGGGCCAACGTCCTGACTTTC TRBV2 few TRBD2 TRBJ2-6
CASSQSNGLASYNEQFF TGCGCCAGCAGCCAATCCAACGGACTAGCCTCCTACAATGAGCAGTTCTTC TRBV4-1 - TRBD2 TRBJ2-1
CASSLTRSDTQYF TGTGCCAGCAGCTTGACGAGGTCAGATACGCAGTATTTT TRBV7-3 - - TRBJ2-3
CASSLRDSVSPLHF TGTGCCAGCAGCTTAAGGGACTCGGTTTCACCCCTCCACTTT TRBV7-9 few - TRBJ1-6
CAIWGDDYGYTF TGTGCCATATGGGGGGATGACTATGGCTACACCTTC TRBV10-3 - - TRBJ1-2
CASSRDRGLTEAFF TGTGCCAGCAGCCGGGACAGGGGGCTCACTGAAGCTTTCTTT TRBV6-6 - TRBD1 TRBJ1-1
CASSTIDGSAEAFF TGCGCCAGCAGTACAATCGACGGGAGCGCTGAAGCTTTCTTT TRBV5-1 - - TRBJ1-1
CATRGPPTGGIERNTIYF TGTGCCACCAGAGGCCCCCCGACAGGGGGCATTGAGAGAAACACCATATATTTT TRBV15 - TRBD1 TRBJ1-3